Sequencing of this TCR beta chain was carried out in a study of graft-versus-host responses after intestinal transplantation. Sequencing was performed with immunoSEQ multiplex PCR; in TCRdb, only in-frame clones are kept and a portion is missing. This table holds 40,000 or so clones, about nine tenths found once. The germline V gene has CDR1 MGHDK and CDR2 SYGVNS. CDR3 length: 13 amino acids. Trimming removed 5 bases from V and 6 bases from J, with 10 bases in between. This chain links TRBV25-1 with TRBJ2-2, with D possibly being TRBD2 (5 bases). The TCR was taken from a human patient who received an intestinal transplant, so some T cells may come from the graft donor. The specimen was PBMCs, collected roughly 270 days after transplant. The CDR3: CASSPTGAGELFF. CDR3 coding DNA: TGTGCCAGCAGTCCCACCGGGGCCGGGGAGCTGTTTTTT.